Presented here are 18 T cell receptor beta chains from one specimen sequenced in a study of cytomegalovirus exposure and HLA in healthy donors. It was with 60 Vbeta and 13 Jbeta primers that the PCR ran. Produced via immunoSEQ multiplex PCR; TCRdb's table is partial and in-frame only. This sample has roughly 200,000 clones; more than 80% occur once, and the top ten carry about 0.63%. The material sequenced was PBMCs. The receptor set was obtained from a boy younger than 18 in good health and CMV-seronegative.

On this clone itself: An end of the junction differs from the germline gene, which may be a read error. The chain carries TRBV19 and TRBJ1-3; 9 bases are shared with TRBD1. Germline-derived CDR1 and CDR2 are LNHDA and SQIVND (reference sequence). CDR3 length: 13 residues. For the CDR3, the DNA is TGTGCCAGTAAAATGGACAGGGGAAGCACCATATATTTT. It specifies CASKMDRGSTIYF. The whole variable domain, remainder taken from reference TRBV19 and TRBJ1-3, is DGGITQSPKYLFRKEGQNVTLSCEQNLNHDAMYWYRQDPGQGLRLIYYSQIVNDFQKGDIAEGYSVSREKKESFPLTVTSAQKNPTAFYLCASKMDRGSTIYFGEGSWLTVV.

This clone has just a few counts. The chain links TRBV19 to TRBJ2-7; TRBD2 is a possible D gene (5 bases). V gave up 4 bases and J gave up 7 bases, with 17 bases separating them. CDR1 is LNHDA and CDR2 is SQIVND in the germline V gene (reference sequence). This CDR3 is 14 amino acids long. DNA of the CDR3: TGTGCCAGTAGTAGTCCCGAAAGAGGGTGGGAGCAGTACTTC. Translation gives CASSSPERGWEQYF.

The V call is TRBV30, the J call TRBJ1-2; D possibly corresponds to TRBD1 (5 bases). The CDR3 has 12 residues. Germline CDR1 GTSNPN, CDR2 SVGIG (reference sequence). V lost 2 bases and J 8 bases, leaving 12 bases between the germline ends. The CDR3 here is CAWSLGERGYTF. The DNA for the CDR3 is TGTGCCTGGAGTTTAGGGGAAAGGGGCTACACCTTC.

The J gene is TRBJ1-3, the V gene TRBV4-3; 8 bases line up with TRBD1. The CDR3 has 15 residues. J was trimmed by 2 bases and V by 2 bases; bases with no gene match: 2. The germline gives CDR1 LGHNA, CDR2 YSLEER. DNA of the CDR3: TGCGCCAGCAGCCAAACGGACAGGGCTGGAAACACCATATATTTT. Its protein product is CASSQTDRAGNTIYF.

V usage is TRBV19 and J usage is TRBJ1-2; the match to TRBD1 covers 11 bases. J was trimmed by 3 bases and V by 3 bases; bases with no gene match: 9. The CDR3 contains 17 residues. The germline V gene has CDR1 LNHDA and CDR2 SQIVND (reference sequence). Here the CDR3 reads CASSIAGQGARHYGYTF. CDR3 nucleotide sequence: TGTGCCAGTAGTATCGCCGGACAGGGGGCGCGGCACTATGGCTACACCTTC.

This sequence joins TRBV29-1 and TRBJ2-5; D is perhaps TRBD1 (5 bases). This CDR3 has 12 residues. Germline V gene sequence: CDR1 SQVTM, CDR2 ANQGSEA. Between the trimmed V and J ends, which lost 7 bases and 1 base, there was a span of 10 bases. The CDR3 DNA reads TGCAGCGCCGTTAGGGGCCAAGAGACCCAGTACTTC. The encoded protein is CSAVRGQETQYF.

This chain links TRBV21-1 with TRBJ2-3; the D call of TRBD2 is as the table states it, not checked on the DNA. TRBV21-1 counts as a pseudogene. The CDR3 totals 18 residues. CDR3 coding DNA: TGTGCCAGCAGCTTACCGGGACTAGCGGGACCTTGCACAGATACGCAGTATTTT. The encoded protein is CASSLPGLAGPCTDTQYF.

DNA for the CDR3: TGTGCCAGCAGCTTGGACAGCACGGCGGGCTACACCTTC. It specifies CASSLDSTAGYTF. The genes are TRBV5-6 and TRBJ1-2; D is uncertain. This CDR3 is built from 13 residues. Trimming removed 0 bases from V and 8 bases from J, with 11 bases in between. CDR1 is SGHDT, CDR2 YYEEEE, per germline.

This rearrangement joins TRBV6-1 to TRBJ2-7; D may be TRBD1 (6 bases). The CDR3 extends over 15 amino acids. V was cut by 6 bases and J by 6 bases, with 21 bases left in between. CDR1 MNHNS and CDR2 SASEGT come from the germline V gene. The CDR3 region is CASSERQAGVREQYF. The CDR3 coding sequence is TGTGCCAGCAGCGAACGACAGGCCGGGGTTCGCGAGCAGTACTTC.

V gene TRBV7-9 combines with J gene TRBJ1-2; maybe TRBD1 (5 bases). The CDR3 has 15 residues. In germline, CDR1 is SEHNR, CDR2 FQNEAQ (reference sequence). Deletions cut 1 base from V and 6 bases from J, with 15 bases between. The CDR3 loop reads CASSLGHGLGDGYTF. In nucleotides, the CDR3 is TGTGCCAGCAGCTTAGGGCACGGATTAGGGGATGGCTACACCTTC.

This chain uses TRBV27 with TRBJ2-7, with 7 bases matching TRBD1. The V gene end was trimmed by 5 bases and the J gene end by 4 bases; junction bases not matched to a gene: 5. CDR3 length: 13 amino acids. The germline V gene has CDR1 MNHEY and CDR2 SMNVEV (reference sequence). CDR3 in amino acids: CASSLGQRYEQYF. DNA of the CDR3: TGTGCCAGCAGTCTGGGACAGAGATACGAGCAGTACTTC.

The V and J genes are TRBV7-9 and TRBJ2-7; D not certain. Deletions cut 4 bases from V and 1 base from J, with 17 bases between. This CDR3 has 16 amino acids. Germline V CDR1 and CDR2: SEHNR, FQNEAQ (reference sequence). The CDR3 nucleotides are TGTGCCAGCAGCTCCCCCCGACTGATAGAGTCCTACGAGCAGTACTTC. Amino acids: CASSSPRLIESYEQYF.

The CDR3 nucleotides read TGTGCCAGCAGCCAAGAAGATAGGACAGGGGGGACCTACGAGCAGTACTTC. Protein product: CASSQEDRTGGTYEQYF. The V call is TRBV4-2, the J call TRBJ2-7; TRBD1 matches at 10 bases. The germline CDR1 and CDR2 sequences are LGHNA and YNFKEQ. After removal of 0 bases from V and 2 bases from J, the junction contained 7 bases not matched to a gene. This CDR3 has 17 residues.

This chain links TRBV28 with TRBJ1-1, with 11 bases identical to TRBD1. The germline V gene has CDR1 MDHEN and CDR2 SYDVKM. Unmatched junction bases numbered 8, after V lost 5 bases and J lost 6 bases. The CDR3 has 15 amino acids. CDR3 sequence reads: CASSPTRTGGPEAFF. CDR3 bases: TGTGCCAGCAGTCCTACCCGGACAGGGGGCCCTGAAGCTTTCTTT.

This clone was detected once. The genes are TRBV19 and TRBJ2-1; 9 bases agree with TRBD1. J was trimmed by 0 bases and V by 1 base; bases with no gene match: 1. From germline, CDR1 is LNHDA and CDR2 SQIVND (reference sequence). The CDR3 runs 16 residues. The CDR3 DNA sequence: TGTGCCAGTAGTATAGGGGGACAGGGCTCCTACAATGAGCAGTTCTTC. Translating it yields CASSIGGQGSYNEQFF.

The rearrangement links TRBV5-1 to TRBJ2-1, with 11 bases lining up with TRBD2. Germline V lookup: CDR1 SGHRS, CDR2 YFSETQ. Trimming took 1 base from V and 9 from J; bases not matched to a gene: 6. The CDR3 has 15 residues. The CDR3 region is CASSLPLAGVGEQFF. CDR3 bases: TGCGCCAGCAGCTTGCCACTAGCGGGAGTAGGTGAGCAGTTCTTC.

The chain links TRBV6-5 to TRBJ1-1; a weak D match, TRBD1 (6 bases). There are 13 residues in the CDR3. The germline gives CDR1 MNHEY, CDR2 SVGAGI. Trimming took off 6 bases at V and 6 bases at J, with 14 bases between the two ends. The CDR3 here is CASSRDIFSEAFF. CDR3 coding DNA: TGTGCCAGCAGCCGGGACATATTTTCTGAAGCTTTCTTT.

V gene TRBV4-3 combines with J gene TRBJ1-2; tentative D call: TRBD1 (6 bases). This CDR3 is built from 15 residues. V lost 2 bases and J lost 4, with 14 bases in between. The germline CDR1 and CDR2 sequences are LGHNA and YSLEER. The chain's CDR3 is CASSQLQGGSYGYTF. CDR3 nucleotide sequence: TGCGCCAGCAGCCAATTACAGGGCGGGAGCTATGGCTACACCTTC.